This TCR beta chain was recorded in a study of T-cell reconstitution after alpha-beta-depleted transplantation in children. Unique molecular identifiers were incorporated when the TCRbeta library was constructed. TCRdb ran MiXCR on the PCR reads and lists one entry per CDR3 protein. The sample consists of around 200,000 distinct CDR3 sequences, around a sixth of them appearing once. V gave up 4 bases and J gave up 0 bases; unmatched junction bases: 22. The V gene's germline CDR1 is SGHRS and CDR2 YFSETQ. This CDR3 is built from 23 residues. This clonotype was sampled from a male patient between 2 and 10 years old who had a stem cell transplant for acute lymphoblastic leukemia, so the T cells may come from the graft donor. This chain uses TRBV5-1 with TRBJ2-1, with 13 bases matching TRBD2. The source material was PBMCs, mostly from graft donor cells, sampled 360 days after TCRalphabeta/CD19-depleted stem cell transplant. The CDR3 loop is CASSHPGQDRTSGGAFSYNEQFF. CDR3 DNA: TGCGCCAGCAGCCACCCGGGACAGGACCGTACTAGCGGGGGGGCCTTCTCCTACAATGAGCAGTTCTTC.